This TCR beta chain was retrieved from a study of cytomegalovirus exposure and HLA in healthy donors. The PCR made use of 60 Vbeta and 13 Jbeta primers. Profiling relied on immunoSEQ multiplex PCR, and the TCRdb table lists in-frame clones only, not all of them. The sample has more than 95,000 clones, less than 90% seen once. About this clone itself: No antigen is known for it.

Study-wide findings and caveats: Researchers reported in a later analysis that common viral pathogens appeared linked to several top clusters.

The clonotype originates from a man between 18 and 29 years old in good health and CMV-seropositive. Sample: PBMCs.

CDR3: CASSPGTSGRLDTQYF. CDR3 DNA: TGTGCCAGCAGTCCCGGGACTAGCGGGCGGTTGGATACGCAGTATTTT. This chain uses TRBV2 with TRBJ2-3, with 12 bases matching TRBD2. V was pared by 5 bases and J by 6 bases, with 9 bases of the junction left unmatched. CDR1 and CDR2 (germline): SNHLY, FYNNEI. This CDR3 region has 16 residues.